This T cell receptor beta chain comes out of a study of cytomegalovirus exposure and HLA in healthy donors. General observations from the study: V- and J-gene trimming in TCR beta was tied to a missense DCLRE1C variant by an analysis performed later. It was only CMV serostatus that was available as immune exposure information. A later analysis by the authors found several of the most significant clusters apparently linked to common viral pathogens.

The V gene's germline CDR1 is MNHEY and CDR2 SVGAGI. CDR3 length: 15 residues. V was pared by 0 bases and J by 0 bases, with 6 bases between. PCR employed 60 Vbeta and 13 Jbeta primers. The table came from immunoSEQ multiplex PCR; TCRdb's copy has only in-frame clones and leaves some out. This sample carries roughly 110,000 clones, more than 75% of them seen once, and the ten largest clones take approximately 2.4%. For this clone: Antigen unknown. This specimen includes other DNA sequences encoding the same CDR3.

The receptor was derived from a man in his thirties or forties in good health and CMV-seropositive. Sequenced input: PBMCs. The chain combines TRBV6-5 with TRBJ1-5; D uncertain. The CDR3 nucleotides are TGTGCCAGCAGTTACTCGAGCGGTAGCAATCAGCCCCAGCATTTT. Amino acids: CASSYSSGSNQPQHF.